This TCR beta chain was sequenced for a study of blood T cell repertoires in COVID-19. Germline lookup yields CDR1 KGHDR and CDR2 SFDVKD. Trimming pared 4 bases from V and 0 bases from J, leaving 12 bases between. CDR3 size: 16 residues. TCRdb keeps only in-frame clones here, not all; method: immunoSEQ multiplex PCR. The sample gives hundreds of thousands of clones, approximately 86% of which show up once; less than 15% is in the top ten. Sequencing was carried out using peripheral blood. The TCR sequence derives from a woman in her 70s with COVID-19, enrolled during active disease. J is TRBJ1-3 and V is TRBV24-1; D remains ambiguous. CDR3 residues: CATSESSVSSGNTIYF. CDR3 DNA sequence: TGTGCCACCAGTGAATCCTCCGTCAGCTCTGGAAACACCATATATTTT.